The T cell receptor (beta chain) under discussion was sequenced for a study of blood T cell repertoires in COVID-19. Study-level information: Sources were T cells, B-cell-depleted T cells, or PBMCs; the material itself was cDNA or gDNA.

This table comes from immunoSEQ multiplex PCR, and its TCRdb copy is limited to in-frame clones, with some not included. The sample contains about 150,000 clones, roughly 88% of which appear only once. The CDR3 contains 15 residues. The V gene's germline CDR1 is LGHDT and CDR2 YNNKEL (reference sequence). Trimming took 1 base from V and 3 from J, leaving 12 bases between them. Sequenced: peripheral blood. The TCR sequence derives from a woman aged 50 to 65 with acute or convalescent COVID-19. V is TRBV3-1 (or the pseudogene TRBV3-2) and J is TRBJ1-1; a possible D gene is TRBD1 (6 bases). As DNA, the CDR3 is TGTGCCAGCAGCCAAGGCTGGGGGCAAGACACTGAAGCTTTCTTT. This sequence encodes CASSQGWGQDTEAFF.